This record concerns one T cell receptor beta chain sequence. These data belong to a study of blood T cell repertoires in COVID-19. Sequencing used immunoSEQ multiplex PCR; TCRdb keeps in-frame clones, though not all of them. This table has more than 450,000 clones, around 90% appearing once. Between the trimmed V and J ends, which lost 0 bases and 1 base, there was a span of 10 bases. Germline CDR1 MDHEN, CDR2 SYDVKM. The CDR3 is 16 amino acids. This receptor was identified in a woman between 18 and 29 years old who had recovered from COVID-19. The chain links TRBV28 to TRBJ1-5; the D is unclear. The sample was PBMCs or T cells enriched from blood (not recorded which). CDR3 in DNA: TGTGCCAGCAGTTTATGGCCGGGTGGGAGCAATCAGCCCCAGCATTTT. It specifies CASSLWPGGSNQPQHF.